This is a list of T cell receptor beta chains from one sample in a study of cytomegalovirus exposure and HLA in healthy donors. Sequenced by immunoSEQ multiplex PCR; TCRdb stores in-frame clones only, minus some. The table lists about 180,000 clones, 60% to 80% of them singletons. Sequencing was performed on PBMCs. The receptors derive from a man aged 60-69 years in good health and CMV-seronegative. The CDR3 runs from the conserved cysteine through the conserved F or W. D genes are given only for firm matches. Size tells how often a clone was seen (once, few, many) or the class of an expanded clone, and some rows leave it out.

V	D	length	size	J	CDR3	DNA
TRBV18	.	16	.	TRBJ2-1	CASSPPSRRDYNEQFF	TGTGCCAGCTCACCACCGTCTAGACGAGACTACAATGAGCAGTTCTTC
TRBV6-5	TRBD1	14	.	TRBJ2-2	CASRRDRDPGELFF	TGTGCCAGCAGAAGGGACAGGGACCCCGGGGAGCTGTTTTTT
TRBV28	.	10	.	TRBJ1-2	CASNQNGYTF	TGTGCCAGCAATCAAAATGGCTACACCTTC
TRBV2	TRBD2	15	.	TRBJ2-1	CASSETPSGSDEQFF	TGTGCCAGCAGTGAGACGCCTAGCGGGAGTGATGAGCAGTTCTTC
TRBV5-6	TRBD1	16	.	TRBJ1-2	CASSLLTGGAIYGYTF	TGTGCCAGCAGCCTTCTGACAGGGGGGGCGATCTATGGCTACACCTTC
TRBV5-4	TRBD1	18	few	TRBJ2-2	CASSGQGPTEFNTGELFF	TGTGCCAGCAGCGGACAGGGACCCACCGAATTTAACACCGGGGAGCTGTTTTTT
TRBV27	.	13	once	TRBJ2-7	CASSFGSTYEQYF	TGTGCCAGCAGTTTCGGGTCTACCTACGAGCAGTACTTC
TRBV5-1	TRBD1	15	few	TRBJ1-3	CASSLAGGSGNTIYF	TGCGCCAGCAGCTTGGCAGGGGGATCTGGAAACACCATATATTTT
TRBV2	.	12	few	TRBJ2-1	CASSEGPGEQFF	TGTGCCAGCAGTGAAGGACCGGGGGAGCAGTTCTTC
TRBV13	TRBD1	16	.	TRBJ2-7	CASSRGGTGGIAEQYF	TGTGCCAGCAGCCGCGGGGGGACAGGGGGGATTGCCGAGCAGTACTTC
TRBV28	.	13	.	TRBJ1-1	CASRSPGNTEAFF	TGTGCCAGTAGATCTCCAGGGAACACTGAAGCTTTCTTT
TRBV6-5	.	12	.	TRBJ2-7	CASRDRTYEQYF	TGTGCCAGCAGGGACAGAACCTACGAGCAGTACTTC
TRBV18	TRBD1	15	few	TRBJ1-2	CASSPRTGEDDGYTF	TGTGCCAGCTCACCCCGGACAGGGGAAGACGATGGCTACACCTTC
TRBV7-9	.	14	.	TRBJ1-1	CASSLDRVGPEAFF	TGTGCCAGCAGCTTAGACAGGGTAGGACCTGAAGCTTTCTTT
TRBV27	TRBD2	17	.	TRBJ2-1	CASSLGTSGLGYNEQFF	TGTGCCAGCAGTCTAGGGACTAGCGGGCTTGGCTACAATGAGCAGTTCTTC
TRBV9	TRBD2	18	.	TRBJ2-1	CASSVGPQRGGSYNEQFF	TGTGCCAGCAGCGTAGGTCCCCAGCGGGGGGGCTCCTACAATGAGCAGTTCTTC
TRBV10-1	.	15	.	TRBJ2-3	CARLLRDKPTDTQYF	TGCGCCCGTCTCCTCCGGGACAAGCCCACAGATACGCAGTATTTT
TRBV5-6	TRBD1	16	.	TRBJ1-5	CASSLSGTGWNQPQNF	TGTGCCAGCAGCTTGTCCGGGACAGGGTGGAATCAGCCCCAGAATTTT
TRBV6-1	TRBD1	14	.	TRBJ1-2	CASSARTGLDGYTF	TGTGCCAGCAGTGCGAGGACAGGCCTAGATGGCTACACCTTC
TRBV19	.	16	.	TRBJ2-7	CASSIGAADSSYEQYF	TGTGCCAGTAGTATAGGGGCCGCGGACTCCTCCTACGAGCAGTACTTC
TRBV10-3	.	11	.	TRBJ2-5	CATRTAETQYF	TGTGCCACCCGGACAGCAGAGACCCAGTACTTC
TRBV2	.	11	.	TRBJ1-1	CASQRRQEAFF	TGTGCCAGCCAAAGAAGACAGGAAGCTTTCTTT
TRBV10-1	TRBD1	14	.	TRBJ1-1	CASSRTGMGTEAFF	TGCGCCAGCAGTCGGACAGGGATGGGCACTGAAGCTTTCTTT
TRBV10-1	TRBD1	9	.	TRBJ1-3	CASKGQGKF	TGCGCCAGCAAAGGACAGGGCAAATTT
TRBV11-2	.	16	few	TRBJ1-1	CASSLAGGAMNTEAFF	TGTGCCAGCAGCTTAGCCGGCGGGGCCATGAACACTGAAGCTTTCTTT
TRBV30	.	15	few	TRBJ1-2	CAWSNSILSRDFATF	TGTGCCTGGAGTAATTCTATACTTTCCCGGGATTTCGCCACCTTC
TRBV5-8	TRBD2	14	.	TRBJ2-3	CASSLAGGWDTQYF	TGTGCCAGCAGCTTGGCGGGGGGTTGGGATACGCAGTATTTT
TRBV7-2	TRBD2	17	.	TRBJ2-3	CASSPSARLARVDTQYF	TGTGCCAGCAGCCCCTCCGCTCGACTAGCGCGGGTCGATACGCAGTATTTT
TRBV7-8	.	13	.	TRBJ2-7	CASSPGRQGGQYF	TGTGCCAGCAGCCCAGGGCGGCAGGGAGGGCAGTACTTC
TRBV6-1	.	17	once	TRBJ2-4	CASSEQARAWDKNIQYF	TGTGCCAGCAGTGAACAAGCGCGGGCCTGGGATAAAAACATTCAGTACTTC
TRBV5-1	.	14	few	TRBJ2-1	CASTRTTGRNEQFF	TGCGCCAGCACCCGTACGACAGGTCGGAATGAGCAGTTCTTC
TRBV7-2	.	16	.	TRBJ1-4	CASSFRDTATNEKLFF	TGTGCCAGCAGCTTTCGGGACACGGCAACTAATGAAAAACTGTTTTTT
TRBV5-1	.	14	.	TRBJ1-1	CASSLSQGRTEAFF	TGCGCCAGCAGCTTGTCCCAGGGGCGCACTGAAGCTTTCTTT
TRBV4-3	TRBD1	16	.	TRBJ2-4	CASSQVRGTGKNIQYF	TGCGCCAGCAGCCAAGTCAGGGGGACCGGCAAAAACATTCAGTACTTC
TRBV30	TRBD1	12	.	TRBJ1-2	CAWGQGAFGYTF	TGTGCCTGGGGACAGGGGGCCTTTGGCTACACCTTC
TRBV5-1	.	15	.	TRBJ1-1	CASSLNPGTMSEAFF	TGCGCCAGCAGCCTAAACCCCGGGACAATGAGTGAAGCTTTCTTT
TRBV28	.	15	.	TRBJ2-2	CASSSPPRVTGELFF	TGTGCCAGCAGTTCCCCCCCGAGGGTGACCGGGGAGCTGTTTTTT
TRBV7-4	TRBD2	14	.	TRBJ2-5	CASSCSGRTGTQYF	TGTGCCAGCAGCTGTAGCGGGAGGACGGGGACCCAGTACTTC
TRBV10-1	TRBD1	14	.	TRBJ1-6	CASSATGDNSPLHF	TGCGCCAGCAGTGCAACAGGGGATAATTCACCCCTCCACTTT
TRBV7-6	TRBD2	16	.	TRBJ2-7	CASSPGLAGPRNEQYF	TGTGCCAGCAGCCCGGGACTAGCGGGTCCTCGGAACGAGCAGTACTTC
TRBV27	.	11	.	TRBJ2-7	CASSLTDEQYF	TGTGCCAGCAGTTTAACAGACGAGCAGTACTTC
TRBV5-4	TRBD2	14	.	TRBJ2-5	CASSLPGGKETQYF	TGTGCCAGCAGCTTGCCGGGGGGTAAAGAGACCCAGTACTTC
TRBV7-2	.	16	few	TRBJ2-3	CASSYQGGQGRAFLHF	TGTGCCAGCAGCTACCAGGGCGGGCAGGGGAGGGCATTCTTGCATTTT
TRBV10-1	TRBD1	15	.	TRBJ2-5	CASRAGTGLQETQYF	TGCGCCAGCAGAGCCGGGACAGGACTTCAAGAGACCCAGTACTTC
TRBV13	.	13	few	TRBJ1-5	CASSFRGNQPQHF	TGTGCCAGCAGCTTCCGGGGCAATCAGCCCCAGCATTTT
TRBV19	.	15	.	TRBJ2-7	CASSIEAGQTYEQYF	TGTGCCAGTAGTATAGAGGCGGGACAGACCTACGAGCAGTACTTC
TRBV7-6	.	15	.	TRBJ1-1	CASSLAGTDTAEAFF	TGTGCCAGCAGCTTGGCCGGGACTGACACGGCTGAAGCTTTCTTT
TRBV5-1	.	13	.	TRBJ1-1	CASSPGGDGEAFF	TGCGCCAGCAGCCCGGGGGGGGACGGCGAAGCTTTCTTT
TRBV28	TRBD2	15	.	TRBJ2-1	CASSLALAGANEQFF	TGTGCCAGCAGTTTGGCTCTAGCGGGAGCCAATGAGCAGTTCTTC
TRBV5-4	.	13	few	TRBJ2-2	CASSMTNTGELFF	TGTGCCAGCAGCATGACTAACACCGGGGAGCTGTTTTTT
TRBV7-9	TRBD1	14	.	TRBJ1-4	CASSPRAGGEKLFF	TGTGCCAGCAGCCCAAGGGCAGGGGGCGAAAAACTGTTTTTT
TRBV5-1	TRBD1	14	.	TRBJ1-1	CASSGQGSNTEAFF	TGCGCCAGCAGCGGACAGGGGAGTAACACTGAAGCTTTCTTT